This T cell receptor (beta chain) was observed in a study of blood T cells in healthy people across ages. The study, taken as a whole, reports: A roughly linear age-dependent decrease characterized TCR beta diversity per million T cells.

Staff drew 9 to 10 milliliters of peripheral blood from each donor. A second PCR of roughly 7 to 11 cycles used a sample-barcoded 5' primer and a J-beta primer mix. From each sample, at least 2.5 million paired-end reads containing CDR3 were obtained. MiXCR, run by TCRdb on the 5' RACE reads, gives a single entry per CDR3 protein. Seen here are 660,000 or so distinct CDR3 sequences, under 70% observed once, and the top ten hold approximately 40%. CDR1 and CDR2 (germline): MNHEY, SVGAGI. CDR3 length: 15 amino acids. V was cut by 0 bases and J by 5 bases, with 11 bases left in between. Turning to this clonotype: Antigen: not known.

Sequenced material: blood. V and J are TRBV6-5 and TRBJ2-1, with D unresolved. This receptor was identified in a man in his sixties in good health. The CDR3 DNA reads as TGTGCCAGCAGTTACTCCACACTACGGAACAATGAGCAGTTCTTC. Its translation: CASSYSTLRNNEQFF.